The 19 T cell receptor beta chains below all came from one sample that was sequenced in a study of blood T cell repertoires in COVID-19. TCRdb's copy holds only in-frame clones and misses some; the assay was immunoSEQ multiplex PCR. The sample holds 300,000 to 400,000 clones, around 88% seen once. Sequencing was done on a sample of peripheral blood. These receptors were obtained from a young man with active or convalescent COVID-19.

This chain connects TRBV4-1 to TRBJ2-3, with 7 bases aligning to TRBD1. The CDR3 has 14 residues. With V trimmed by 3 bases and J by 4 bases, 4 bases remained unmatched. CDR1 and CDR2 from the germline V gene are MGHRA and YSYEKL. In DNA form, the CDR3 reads TGCGCCAGCAGCCACCGACAGGGCTCAGATACGCAGTATTTT. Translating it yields CASSHRQGSDTQYF.

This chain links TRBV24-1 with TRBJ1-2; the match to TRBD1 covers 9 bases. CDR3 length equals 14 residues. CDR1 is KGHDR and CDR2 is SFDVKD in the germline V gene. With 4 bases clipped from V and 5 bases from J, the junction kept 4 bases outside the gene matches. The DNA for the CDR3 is TGTGCCACCAGTGAAACAGGGGGCGGGTATGGCTACACCTTC. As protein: CATSETGGGYGYTF.

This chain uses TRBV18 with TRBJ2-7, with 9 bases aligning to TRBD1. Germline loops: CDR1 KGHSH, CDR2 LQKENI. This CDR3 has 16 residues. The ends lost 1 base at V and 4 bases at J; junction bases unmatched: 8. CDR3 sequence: CASSPQSGTGHYEQYF. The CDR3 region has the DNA TGTGCCAGCTCACCACAGTCCGGGACAGGGCATTACGAGCAGTACTTC.

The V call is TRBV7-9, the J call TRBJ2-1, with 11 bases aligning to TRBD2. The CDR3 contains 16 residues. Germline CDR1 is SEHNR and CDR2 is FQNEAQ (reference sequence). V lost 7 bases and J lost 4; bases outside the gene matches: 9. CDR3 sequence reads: CASILSGGASYNEQFF. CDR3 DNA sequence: TGTGCCAGCATCCTTAGCGGGGGGGCTAGTTACAATGAGCAGTTCTTC.

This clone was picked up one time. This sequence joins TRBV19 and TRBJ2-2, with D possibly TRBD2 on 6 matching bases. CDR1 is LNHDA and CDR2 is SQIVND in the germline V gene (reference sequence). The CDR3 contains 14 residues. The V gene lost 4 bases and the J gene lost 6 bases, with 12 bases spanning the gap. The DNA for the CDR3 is TGTGCCAGTAGTACCACGGGACTCCCCGGGGAGCTGTTTTTT. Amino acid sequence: CASSTTGLPGELFF.

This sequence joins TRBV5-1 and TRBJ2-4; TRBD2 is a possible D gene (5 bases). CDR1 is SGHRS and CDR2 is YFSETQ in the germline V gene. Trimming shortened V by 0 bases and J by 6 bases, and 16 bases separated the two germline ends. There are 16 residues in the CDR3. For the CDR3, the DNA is TGCGCCAGCAGCTTGGCCGGGGAAACTTTCTCAAACATTCAGTACTTC. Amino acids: CASSLAGETFSNIQYF.

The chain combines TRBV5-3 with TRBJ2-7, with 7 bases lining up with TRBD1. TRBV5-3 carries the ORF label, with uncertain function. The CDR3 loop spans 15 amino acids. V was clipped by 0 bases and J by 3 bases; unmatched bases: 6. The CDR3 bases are TGTGCCAGAAGCTTGGGCCAGACAGGGAGCTACGAGCAGTACTTC. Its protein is CARSLGQTGSYEQYF.

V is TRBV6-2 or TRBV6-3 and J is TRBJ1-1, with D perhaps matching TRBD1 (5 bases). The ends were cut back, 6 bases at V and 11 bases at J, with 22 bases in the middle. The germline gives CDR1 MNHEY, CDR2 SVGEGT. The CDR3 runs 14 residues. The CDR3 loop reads CASSPAGRGLAAFF. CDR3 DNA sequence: TGTGCCAGCAGCCCGGCCGGCCGGGGACTGGCCGCTTTCTTT.

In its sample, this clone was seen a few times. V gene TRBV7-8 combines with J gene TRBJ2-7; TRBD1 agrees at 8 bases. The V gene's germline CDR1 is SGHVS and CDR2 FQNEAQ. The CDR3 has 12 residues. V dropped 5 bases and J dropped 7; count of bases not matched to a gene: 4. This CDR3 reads CASSADRGEQYF. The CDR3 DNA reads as TGTGCCAGCAGCGCCGACAGGGGAGAGCAGTACTTC.

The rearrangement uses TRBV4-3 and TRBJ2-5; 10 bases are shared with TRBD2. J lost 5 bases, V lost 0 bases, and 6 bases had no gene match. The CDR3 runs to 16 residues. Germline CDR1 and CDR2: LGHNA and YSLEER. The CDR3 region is CASSQDRAGGQETQYF. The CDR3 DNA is TGCGCCAGCAGCCAAGATAGAGCGGGGGGGCAGGAGACCCAGTACTTC.

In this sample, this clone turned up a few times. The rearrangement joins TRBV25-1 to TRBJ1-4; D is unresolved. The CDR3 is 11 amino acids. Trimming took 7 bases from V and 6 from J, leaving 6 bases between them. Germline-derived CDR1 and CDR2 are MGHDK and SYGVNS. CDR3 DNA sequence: TGTGCCAGCAATGTCGATGAAAAACTGTTTTTT. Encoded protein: CASNVDEKLFF.

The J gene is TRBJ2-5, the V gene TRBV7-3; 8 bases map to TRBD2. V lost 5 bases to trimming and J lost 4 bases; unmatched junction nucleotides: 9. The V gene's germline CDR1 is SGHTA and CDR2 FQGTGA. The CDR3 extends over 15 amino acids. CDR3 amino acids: CASSLQGLAGETQYF. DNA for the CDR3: TGTGCCAGCAGCCTGCAGGGGCTAGCGGGAGAGACCCAGTACTTC.

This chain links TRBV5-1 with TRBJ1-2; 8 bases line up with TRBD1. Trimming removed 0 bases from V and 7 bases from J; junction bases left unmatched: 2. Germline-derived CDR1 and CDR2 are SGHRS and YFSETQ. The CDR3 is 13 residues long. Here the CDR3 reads CASSLAGQGGYTF. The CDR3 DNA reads TGCGCCAGCAGCTTGGCCGGACAGGGTGGCTACACCTTC.

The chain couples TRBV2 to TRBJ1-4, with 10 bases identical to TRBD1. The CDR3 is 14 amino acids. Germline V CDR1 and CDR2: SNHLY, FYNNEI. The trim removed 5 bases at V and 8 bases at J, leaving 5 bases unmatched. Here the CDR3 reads CASSLDRGREKLFF. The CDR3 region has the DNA TGTGCCAGCAGTTTGGACAGGGGGAGAGAAAAACTGTTTTTT. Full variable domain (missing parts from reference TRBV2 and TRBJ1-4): EPEVTQTPSHQVTQMGQEVILRCVPISNHLYFYWYRQILGQKVEFLVSFYNNEISEKSEIFDDQFSVERPDGSNFTLKIRSTKLEDSAMYFCASSLDRGREKLFFGSGTQLSVL.

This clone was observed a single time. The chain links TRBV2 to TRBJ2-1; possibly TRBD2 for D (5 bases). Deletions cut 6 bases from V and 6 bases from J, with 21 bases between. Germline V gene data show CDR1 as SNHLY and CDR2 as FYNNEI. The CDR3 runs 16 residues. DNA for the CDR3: TGTGCCAGCAGGGTCGGCTGGGAGCGCCATCTCAATGAGCAGTTCTTC. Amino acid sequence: CASRVGWERHLNEQFF.

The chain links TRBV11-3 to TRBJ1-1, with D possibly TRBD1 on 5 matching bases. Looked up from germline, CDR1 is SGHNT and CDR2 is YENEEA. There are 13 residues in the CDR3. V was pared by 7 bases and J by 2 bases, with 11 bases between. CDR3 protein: CASKWGVNTEAFF. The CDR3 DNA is TGTGCCAGCAAGTGGGGCGTTAACACTGAAGCTTTCTTT.

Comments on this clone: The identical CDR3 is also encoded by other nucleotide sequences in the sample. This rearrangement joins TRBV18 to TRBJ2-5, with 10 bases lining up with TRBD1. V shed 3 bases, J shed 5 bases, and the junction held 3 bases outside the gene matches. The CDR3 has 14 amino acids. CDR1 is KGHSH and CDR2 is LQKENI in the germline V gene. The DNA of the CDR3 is TGTGCCAGCTCACCGGGGACAGGGGATGAGACCCAGTACTTC. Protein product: CASSPGTGDETQYF.

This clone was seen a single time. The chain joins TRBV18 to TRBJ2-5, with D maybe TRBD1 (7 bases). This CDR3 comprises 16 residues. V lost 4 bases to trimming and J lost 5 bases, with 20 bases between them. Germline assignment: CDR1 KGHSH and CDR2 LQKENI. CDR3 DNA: TGTGCCAGCTCACTTCCGACAGGGAGCGGGCACGAGACCCAGTACTTC. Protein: CASSLPTGSGHETQYF.

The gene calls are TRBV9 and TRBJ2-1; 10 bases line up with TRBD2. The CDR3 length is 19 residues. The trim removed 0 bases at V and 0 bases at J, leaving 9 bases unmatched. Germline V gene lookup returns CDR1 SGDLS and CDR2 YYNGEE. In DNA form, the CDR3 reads TGTGCCAGCAGCGTAGGTCCTAGCGGGGGACTAAGCTCCTACAATGAGCAGTTCTTC. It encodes CASSVGPSGGLSSYNEQFF.